This T cell receptor beta chain was documented in a study of blood T cell repertoires in COVID-19. The V end was cut by 3 bases, the J end by 0 bases, with 11 bases between. The length of the CDR3 is 15 residues. The germline CDR1 and CDR2 sequences are KGHSH and LQKENI. Original processing methods: Amplification of reference gene primers was used by the study to estimate nucleated cell counts. Method: immunoSEQ multiplex PCR; TCRdb's copy keeps in-frame clones and lacks some. The V and J calls and clone size come from that table; D and trimming were worked out from the DNA. The sample has some 180,000 clones, about three quarters seen once.

The chain uses TRBV18 and TRBJ1-1; D gene unclear. This receptor was taken from a woman aged 50 to 65 with active or convalescent COVID-19. The sample was peripheral blood. The CDR3 reads CASSPPANLNTEAFF. The CDR3 DNA reads TGTGCCAGCTCACCCCCAGCGAATTTGAACACTGAAGCTTTCTTT.